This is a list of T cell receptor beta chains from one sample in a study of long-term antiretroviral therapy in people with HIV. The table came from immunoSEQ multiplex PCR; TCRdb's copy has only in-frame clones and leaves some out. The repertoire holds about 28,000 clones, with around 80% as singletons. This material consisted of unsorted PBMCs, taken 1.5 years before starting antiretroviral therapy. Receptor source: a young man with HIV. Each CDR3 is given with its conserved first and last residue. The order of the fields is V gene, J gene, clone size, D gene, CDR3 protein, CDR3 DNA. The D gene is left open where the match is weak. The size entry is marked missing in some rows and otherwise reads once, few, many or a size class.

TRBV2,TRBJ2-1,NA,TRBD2,CASTPGGTSQEQFF,TGTGCCAGCACCCCGGGGGGGACTAGTCAGGAGCAGTTCTTC
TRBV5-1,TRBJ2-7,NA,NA,CASSADNYYEQYF,TGCGCCAGCAGCGCGGATAACTACTACGAGCAGTACTTC
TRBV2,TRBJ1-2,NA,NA,CASSEVLDGFLGYTF,TGTGCCAGCAGTGAAGTATTAGACGGATTTCTGGGCTACACCTTC
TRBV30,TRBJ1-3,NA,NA,CAWDGGRSRSGNTIYF,TGTGCCTGGGATGGGGGACGGTCTCGCTCTGGAAACACCATATATTTT
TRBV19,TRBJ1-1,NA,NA,CASRPLSGRSLNTEAFF,TGTGCCAGTAGACCCCTGTCAGGGAGGTCCCTGAACACTGAAGCTTTCTTT
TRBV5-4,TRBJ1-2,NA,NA,CASSLAVHFRYGYTF,TGTGCCAGCAGCTTGGCCGTCCACTTTCGGTATGGCTACACCTTC
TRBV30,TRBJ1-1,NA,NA,CAWGDIMNTEAFF,TGTGCCTGGGGGGACATAATGAACACTGAAGCTTTCTTT
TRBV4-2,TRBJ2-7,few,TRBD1,CASSQGDRGYEQYF,TGTGCCAGCAGCCAGGGGGACAGGGGCTACGAGCAGTACTTC
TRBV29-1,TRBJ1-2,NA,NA,CSVEAREDYGYTF,TGCAGCGTCGAGGCCCGGGAGGATTATGGCTACACCTTC
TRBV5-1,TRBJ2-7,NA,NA,CASSLTSSAHYEQYF,TGCGCCAGCAGCTTGACGTCTAGCGCTCACTACGAGCAGTACTTC
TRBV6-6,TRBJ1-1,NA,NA,CASSQLPTANTEAFF,TGTGCCAGCAGTCAACTTCCGACGGCGAACACTGAAGCTTTCTTT
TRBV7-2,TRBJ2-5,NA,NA,CASSWGVDRQETQYF,TGTGCCAGCAGCTGGGGGGTTGACAGGCAAGAGACCCAGTACTTC
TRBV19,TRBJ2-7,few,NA,CASSSSRDGSYEQYF,TGTGCCAGTAGTAGCTCCCGGGACGGCTCCTACGAGCAGTACTTC
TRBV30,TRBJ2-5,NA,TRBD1,CAWYSGTGFETQYF,TGTGCCTGGTATTCCGGGACAGGGTTCGAGACCCAGTACTTC
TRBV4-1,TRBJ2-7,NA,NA,CASSRPSGSYEQYF,TGCGCCAGCAGCCGACCCAGCGGCTCCTACGAGCAGTACTTC
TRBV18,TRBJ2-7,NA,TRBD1,CASSRQGNDEQYF,TGTGCCAGCTCCCGACAGGGGAACGACGAGCAGTACTTC
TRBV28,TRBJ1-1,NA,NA,CATWWGLMTTEAFF,TGTGCCACCTGGTGGGGTTTGATGACCACTGAAGCTTTCTTT
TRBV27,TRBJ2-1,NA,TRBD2,CASSRGLAGGGVYNEQFF,TGTGCCAGCAGCAGGGGACTAGCGGGAGGGGGGGTCTACAATGAGCAGTTCTTC
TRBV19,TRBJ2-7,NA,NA,CASSIGAREQYF,TGTGCCAGTAGTATTGGAGCGCGCGAGCAGTACTTC
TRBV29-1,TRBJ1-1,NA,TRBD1,CSVLGQGDNEAFF,TGCAGCGTACTGGGACAGGGAGATAATGAAGCTTTCTTT
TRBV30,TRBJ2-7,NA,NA,CAWSMSGGYEQYF,TGTGCCTGGAGTATGTCTGGGGGGTACGAGCAGTACTTC
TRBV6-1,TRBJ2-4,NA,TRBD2,CASSEWGGENIQYF,TGTGCCAGCAGTGAATGGGGGGGAGAAAACATTCAGTACTTC
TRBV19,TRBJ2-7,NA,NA,CASSIYQGPIYEQYF,TGTGCCAGTAGTATTTATCAGGGCCCGATATACGAGCAGTACTTC
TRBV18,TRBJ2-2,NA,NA,CASSTRGVRTGELFF,TGTGCCAGCTCTACACGAGGGGTACGCACCGGGGAGCTGTTTTTT
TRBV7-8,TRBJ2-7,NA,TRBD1,CASSLELGQGTYEQYF,TGTGCCAGCAGCTTAGAATTGGGACAGGGGACCTACGAGCAGTACTTC
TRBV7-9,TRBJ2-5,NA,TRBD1,CASSSGTGGFQETQYF,TGTGCCAGCAGCTCCGGGACAGGGGGCTTTCAAGAGACCCAGTACTTC
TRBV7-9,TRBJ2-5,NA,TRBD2,CASSLGVQRGSGGETQYF,TGTGCCAGCAGCTTAGGAGTCCAGCGGGGGAGTGGGGGAGAGACCCAGTACTTC
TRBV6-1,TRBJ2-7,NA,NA,CASSDSDPTASYEQYF,TGTGCCAGCAGTGATTCAGACCCGACAGCGTCCTACGAGCAGTACTTC
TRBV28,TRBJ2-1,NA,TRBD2,CASSSPGLEGDNEQFF,TGTGCCAGCAGTTCTCCGGGACTAGAAGGGGACAATGAGCAGTTCTTC
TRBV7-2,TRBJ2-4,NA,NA,CASSFKNIQYF,TGTGCCAGCAGCTTCAAAAACATTCAGTACTTC
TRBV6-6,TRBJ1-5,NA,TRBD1,CASSYSRGGVNQPQHF,TGTGCCAGCAGTTACTCAAGAGGGGGCGTCAATCAGCCCCAGCATTTT
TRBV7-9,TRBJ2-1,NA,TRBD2,CASSSHSLAGASNEQFF,TGTGCCAGCAGCTCCCACTCCCTAGCGGGAGCGTCGAATGAGCAGTTCTTC
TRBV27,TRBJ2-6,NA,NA,CASSTTRPGANVLTF,TGTGCCAGCAGTACCACTCGGCCAGGGGCCAACGTCCTGACTTTC
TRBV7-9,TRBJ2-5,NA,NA,CASSSGFTQETQYF,TGTGCCAGCAGTTCGGGGTTCACGCAAGAGACCCAGTACTTC
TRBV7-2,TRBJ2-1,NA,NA,CASSLDYNEQFF,TGTGCCAGCAGCTTAGACTACAATGAGCAGTTCTTC
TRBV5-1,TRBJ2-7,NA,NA,CASSPGWGPGDEQYF,TGCGCCAGCAGCCCAGGGTGGGGACCCGGGGACGAGCAGTACTTC
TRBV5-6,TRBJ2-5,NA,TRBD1,CASSLQQGARETQYF,TGTGCCAGCAGCTTGCAGCAGGGGGCAAGAGAGACCCAGTACTTC
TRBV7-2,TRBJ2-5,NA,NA,CASSLAPQETQYF,TGTGCCAGCAGCTTAGCTCCCCAAGAGACCCAGTACTTC